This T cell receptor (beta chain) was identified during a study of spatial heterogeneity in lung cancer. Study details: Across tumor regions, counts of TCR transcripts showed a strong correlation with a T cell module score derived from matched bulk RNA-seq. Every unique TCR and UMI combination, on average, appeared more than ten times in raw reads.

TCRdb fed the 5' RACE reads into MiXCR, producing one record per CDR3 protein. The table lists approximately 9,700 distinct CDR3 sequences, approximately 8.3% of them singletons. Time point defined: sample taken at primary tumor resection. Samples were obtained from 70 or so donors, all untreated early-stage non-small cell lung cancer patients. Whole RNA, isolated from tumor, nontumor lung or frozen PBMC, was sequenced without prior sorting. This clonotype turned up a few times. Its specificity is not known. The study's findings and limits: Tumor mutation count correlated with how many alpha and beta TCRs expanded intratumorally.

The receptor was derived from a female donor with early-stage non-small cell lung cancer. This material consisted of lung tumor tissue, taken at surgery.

The CDR3 loop is CSASAGRANEKLFF. The CDR3 nucleotides read TGCAGTGCTAGTGCAGGGCGGGCTAATGAAAAACTGTTTTTT. The V call is TRBV20-1, the J call TRBJ1-4; TRBD1 is a possible D gene (5 bases). Germline-derived CDR1 and CDR2 are DFQATT and SNEGSKA (reference sequence). The CDR3 is 14 residues long. V shed 3 bases and J shed 3 bases, with 11 bases lying between them.